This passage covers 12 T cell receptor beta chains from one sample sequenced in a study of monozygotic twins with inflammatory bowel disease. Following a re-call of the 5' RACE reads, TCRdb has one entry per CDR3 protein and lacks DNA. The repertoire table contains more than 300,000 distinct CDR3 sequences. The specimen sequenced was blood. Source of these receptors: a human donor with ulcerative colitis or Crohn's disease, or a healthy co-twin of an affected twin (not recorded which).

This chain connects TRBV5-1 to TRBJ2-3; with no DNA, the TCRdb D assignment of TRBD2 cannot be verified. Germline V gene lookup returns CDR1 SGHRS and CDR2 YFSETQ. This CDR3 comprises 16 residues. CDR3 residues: CASSLGLAGTTDTQYF.

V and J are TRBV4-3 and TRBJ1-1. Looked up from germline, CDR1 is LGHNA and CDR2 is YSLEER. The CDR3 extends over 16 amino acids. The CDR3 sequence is CASSPQVGRTNTEAFF.

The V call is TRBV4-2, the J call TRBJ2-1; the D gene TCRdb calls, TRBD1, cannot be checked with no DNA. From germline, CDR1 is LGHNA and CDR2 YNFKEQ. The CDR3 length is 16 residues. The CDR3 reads CASSQSTGTGGNEQFF.

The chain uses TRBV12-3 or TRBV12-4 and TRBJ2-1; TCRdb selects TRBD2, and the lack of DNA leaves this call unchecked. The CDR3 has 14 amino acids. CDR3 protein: CASSHLAGYNEQFF.

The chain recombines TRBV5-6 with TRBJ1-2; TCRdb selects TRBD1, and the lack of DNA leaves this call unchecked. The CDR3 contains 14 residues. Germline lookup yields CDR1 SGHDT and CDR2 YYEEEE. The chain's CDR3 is CASSIRTGRSGYTF.

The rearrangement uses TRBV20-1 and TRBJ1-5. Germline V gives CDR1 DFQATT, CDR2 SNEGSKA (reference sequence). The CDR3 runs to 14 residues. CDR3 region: CSARAVHSNQPQHF.

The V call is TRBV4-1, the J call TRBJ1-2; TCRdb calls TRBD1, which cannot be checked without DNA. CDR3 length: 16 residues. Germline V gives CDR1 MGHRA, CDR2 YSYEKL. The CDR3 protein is CASSRQGGSANYGYTF.

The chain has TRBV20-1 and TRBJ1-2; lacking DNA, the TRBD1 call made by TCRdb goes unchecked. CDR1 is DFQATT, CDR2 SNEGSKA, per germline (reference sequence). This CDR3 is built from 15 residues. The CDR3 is CSAPQARGRLGGYTF.

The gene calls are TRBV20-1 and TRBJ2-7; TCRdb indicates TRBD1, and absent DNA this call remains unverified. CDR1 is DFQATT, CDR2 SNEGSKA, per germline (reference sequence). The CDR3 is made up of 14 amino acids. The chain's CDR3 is CSAPARPTSYEQYF.

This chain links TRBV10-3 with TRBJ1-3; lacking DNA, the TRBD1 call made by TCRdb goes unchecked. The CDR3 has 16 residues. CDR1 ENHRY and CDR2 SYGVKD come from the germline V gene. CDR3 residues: CAIAPGRAGSGNTIYF.

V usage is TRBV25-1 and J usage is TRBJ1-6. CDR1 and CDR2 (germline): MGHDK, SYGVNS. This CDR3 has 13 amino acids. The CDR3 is CASSAPANSPLHF.

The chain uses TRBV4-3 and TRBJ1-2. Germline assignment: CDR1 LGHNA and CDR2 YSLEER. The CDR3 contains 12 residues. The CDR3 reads CASSQTNYGYTF.